Below are 8 T cell receptor beta chains sequenced from a single sample in a study of shared clonotypes between healthy human individuals. Using immunoSEQ multiplex PCR, the repertoire was profiled, and TCRdb retains in-frame clones only, with some absent. The table records about 710,000 clones, around three quarters of them present only once. Sequencing was performed on memory CD4+ T cells sorted from blood. Subset indicated: CD45RA-negative fraction. These receptor sequences come from a woman aged 25 to 39 in good health.

The chain is built from TRBV28 and TRBJ2-2, with 9 nucleotides matching TRBD1. Trimming took 5 bases from V and 3 from J; bases not matched to a gene: 13. The CDR3 spans 18 residues. Germline CDR1 reads MDHEN; CDR2 reads SYDVKM. The CDR3, as DNA: TGTGCCAGCAGTCCCCCGGGACAGGGTGTCTTGGACACCGGGGAGCTGTTTTTT. Translation gives CASSPPGQGVLDTGELFF. Supplemented by reference TRBV28 and TRBJ2-2, the full variable domain reads DVKVTQSSRYLVKRTGEKVFLECVQDMDHENMFWYRQDPGLGLRLIYFSYDVKMKEKGDIPEGYSVSREKKERFSLILESASTNQTSMYLCASSPPGQGVLDTGELFFGEGSRLTVL.

The gene calls are TRBV11-1 and TRBJ2-1; TRBD1 or TRBD2 may be the D gene (5 bases each). Trimming stripped 10 bases from V and 9 bases from J, with 16 bases between. CDR1 SGHAT and CDR2 FQDESV come from the germline V gene (reference sequence). The CDR3 loop spans 12 amino acids. CDR3 protein: CATKEGESEQFF. The DNA for the CDR3 is TGTGCCACTAAAGAAGGGGAGAGTGAGCAGTTCTTC. Full variable domain (remainder filled in from reference TRBV11-1 and TRBJ2-1): EAEVAQSPRYKITEKSQAVAFWCDPISGHATLYWYRQILGQGPELLVQFQDESVVDDSQLPKDRFSAERLKGVDSTLKIQPAELGDSAMYLCATKEGESEQFFGPGTRLTVL.

The chain has TRBV5-6 and TRBJ1-5; D might be TRBD1 (5 bases). Germline V gene lookup returns CDR1 SGHDT and CDR2 YYEEEE. The CDR3 is 14 amino acids. Trimming removed 6 bases at V and 5 bases at J, with 15 bases between. The CDR3 spells CASKPQGGHQPQHF. The CDR3 bases are TGTGCCAGCAAACCTCAGGGTGGCCATCAGCCCCAGCATTTT.

This rearrangement joins TRBV10-1 to TRBJ1-4; D remains ambiguous. CDR3 length equals 12 residues. Trimming took 0 bases from V and 7 from J, leaving 3 bases between them. Germline assignment: CDR1 WNHNN and CDR2 SYGVQD (reference sequence). The CDR3 nucleotides read TGCGCCAGCAGTGAGTCGGGTGAAAAACTGTTTTTT. Translated: CASSESGEKLFF.

This clone came up a few times. The CDR3 reads CASSRDGPAGQYF. The DNA for the CDR3 is TGTGCCAGCAGCCGTGATGGACCTGCGGGCCAGTACTTC. The rearrangement uses TRBV7-3 and TRBJ2-5, with D possibly matching TRBD2 (5 bases). The germline V and J ends were trimmed by 5 bases and 10 bases, with 17 bases remaining between them. From germline, CDR1 is SGHTA and CDR2 FQGTGA. The CDR3 is 13 residues long.

The J gene is TRBJ2-2, the V gene TRBV15, with 8 bases lining up with TRBD1. Germline-derived CDR1 and CDR2 are LNHNV and YYDKDF (reference sequence). Trimming removed 3 bases from V and 1 base from J; junction bases left unmatched: 4. The CDR3 totals 16 residues. CDR3 protein: CATSRTGARNTGELFF. CDR3 nucleotide sequence: TGTGCCACCAGCAGGACAGGGGCGAGGAACACCGGGGAGCTGTTTTTT.

For this clone: The same CDR3 is also encoded by other DNA sequences in this sample. The chain joins TRBV5-1 to TRBJ2-1; 11 bases line up with TRBD2. Germline V gene lookup returns CDR1 SGHRS and CDR2 YFSETQ. The CDR3 spans 15 residues. Trimming cost V 6 bases and J 4 bases; bases outside gene matches: 6. CDR3 amino acids: CASTISSGGYNEQFF. As DNA, the CDR3 is TGCGCCAGCACCATATCTAGCGGGGGGTACAATGAGCAGTTCTTC.

The rearrangement uses TRBV5-6 and TRBJ2-4, with TRBD1 matching over 9 bases. CDR1 SGHDT and CDR2 YYEEEE come from the germline V gene. This CDR3 is 14 amino acids long. The trim removed 2 bases at V and 7 bases at J, leaving 4 bases unmatched. The CDR3 DNA is TGTGCCAGCAGCTTTTGGACAGGGGTGAACATTCAGTACTTC. Translation: CASSFWTGVNIQYF.